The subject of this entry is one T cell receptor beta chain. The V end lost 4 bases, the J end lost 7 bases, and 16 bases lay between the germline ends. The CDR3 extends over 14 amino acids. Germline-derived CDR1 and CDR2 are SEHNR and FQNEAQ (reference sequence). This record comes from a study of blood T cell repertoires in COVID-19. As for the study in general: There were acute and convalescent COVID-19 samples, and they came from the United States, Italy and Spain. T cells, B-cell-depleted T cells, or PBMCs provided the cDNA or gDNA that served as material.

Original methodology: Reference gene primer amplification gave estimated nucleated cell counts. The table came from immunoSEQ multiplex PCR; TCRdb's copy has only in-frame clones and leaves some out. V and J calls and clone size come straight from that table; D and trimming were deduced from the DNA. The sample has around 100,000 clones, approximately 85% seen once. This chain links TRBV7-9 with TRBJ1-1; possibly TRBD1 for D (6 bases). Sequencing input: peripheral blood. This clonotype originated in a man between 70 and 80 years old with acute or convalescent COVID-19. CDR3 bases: TGTGCCAGCAGCTGGGGGCGGGGGACGAATGAAGCTTTCTTT. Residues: CASSWGRGTNEAFF.